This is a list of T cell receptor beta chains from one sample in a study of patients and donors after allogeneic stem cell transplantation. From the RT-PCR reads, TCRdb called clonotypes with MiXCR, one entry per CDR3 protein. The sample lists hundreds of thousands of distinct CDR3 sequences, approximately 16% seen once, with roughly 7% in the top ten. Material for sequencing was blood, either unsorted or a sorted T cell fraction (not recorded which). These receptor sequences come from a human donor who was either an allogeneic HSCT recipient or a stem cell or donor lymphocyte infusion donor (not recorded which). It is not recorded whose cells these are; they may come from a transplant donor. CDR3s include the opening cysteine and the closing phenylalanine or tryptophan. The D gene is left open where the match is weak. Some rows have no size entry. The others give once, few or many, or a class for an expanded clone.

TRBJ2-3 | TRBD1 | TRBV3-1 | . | TGTGCCAGCAGCACGCACCCGGGACAGGGGATGAATACGCAGTATTTT | CASSTHPGQGMNTQYF
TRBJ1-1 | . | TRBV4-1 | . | TGCGCCAGCAGCCAAGAGACAGTAAGGAACACTGAAGCTTTCTTT | CASSQETVRNTEAFF
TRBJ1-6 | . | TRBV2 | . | TGTGCCAGCAGTGAAGCAAGGGGGATGGGTTCACCCCTCCACTTT | CASSEARGMGSPLHF
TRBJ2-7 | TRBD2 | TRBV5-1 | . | TGCGCCAGCGGACTAGCGGGGGCCTACGAGCAGTACTTC | CASGLAGAYEQYF
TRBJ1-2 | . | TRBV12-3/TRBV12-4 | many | TGTGCCAGCACCCAGACCGGCTATGGCTACACCTTC | CASTQTGYGYTF
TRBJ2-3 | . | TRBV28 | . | TGTGCCAGCAGTTTAGGTGGTAGAAAGGGTACGCAGTATTTT | CASSLGGRKGTQYF
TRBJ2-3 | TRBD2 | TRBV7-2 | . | TGTGCCAGCAGCTCACCACTGACTAGCGGTTCGTGGGATACGCAGTATTTT | CASSSPLTSGSWDTQYF
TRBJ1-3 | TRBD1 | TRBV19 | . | TGTGCCAGTAGTCCGGGACAGGGTACCGCTGGAAACACCATATATTTT | CASSPGQGTAGNTIYF
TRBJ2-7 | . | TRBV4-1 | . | TGCGCCAGCAGCCAGCGACGAGACTACGAGCAGTACTTC | CASSQRRDYEQYF
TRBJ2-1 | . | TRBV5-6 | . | TGTGCCAGCAGCTTGACAGGGCAGCAGTTCTTC | CASSLTGQQFF
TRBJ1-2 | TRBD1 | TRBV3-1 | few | TGTGCCAGCAGCGAAGGGACAGGGACTAACTATGGCTACACCTTC | CASSEGTGTNYGYTF
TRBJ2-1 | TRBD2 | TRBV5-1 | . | TGCGCCAGCACCTTGGTCTACGGGGGGGCGTGGAATGAGCAGTTCTTC | CASTLVYGGAWNEQFF
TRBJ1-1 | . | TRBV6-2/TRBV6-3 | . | TGTGCCAGCAGTTACTCGGCCTGGGGTTCTGAAGCTTTCTTT | CASSYSAWGSEAFF
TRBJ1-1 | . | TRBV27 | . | TGTGCCAGCAGCAGCGGTGGGGGGCCCATGAACACTGAAGCTTTCTTT | CASSSGGGPMNTEAFF
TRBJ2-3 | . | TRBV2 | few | TGTGCCGCGCAGCGTTACACAGATACGCAGTATTTT | CAAQRYTDTQYF
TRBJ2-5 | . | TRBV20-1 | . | TGCAGTGCCAAGAGCCCTAAGGGAGGGACCCAGTACTTC | CSAKSPKGGTQYF
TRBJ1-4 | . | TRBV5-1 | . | TGCGCCAGCAGCTTAGGGCCCTCCGAAAAACTGTTTTTT | CASSLGPSEKLFF
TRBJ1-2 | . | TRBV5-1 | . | TGCGCCAGCAGCAGAGACAGGCGATATGGCTACACCTTC | CASSRDRRYGYTF
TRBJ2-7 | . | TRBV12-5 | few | TGTGCTAGTGGTTTACCCACAGGGCCCCTCTCCTACGAGCAGTACTTC | CASGLPTGPLSYEQYF
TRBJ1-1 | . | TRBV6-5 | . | TGTGCCAGCACTCCCCTATCGGGTGAAGCTTTCTTT | CASTPLSGEAFF
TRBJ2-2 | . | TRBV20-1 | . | TGCACATCCTCGGACAGAGAAAACACCGGGGAGCTGTTTTTT | CTSSDRENTGELFF
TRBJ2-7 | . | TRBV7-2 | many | TGTGCCAGCAGCTTGGGAGGTGGCGGTTACTACGAGCAGTACTTC | CASSLGGGGYYEQYF
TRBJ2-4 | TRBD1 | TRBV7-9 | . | TGTGCCAGCAGCTTGGGATCGACAGGGGCCAAAAACATTCAGTACTTC | CASSLGSTGAKNIQYF
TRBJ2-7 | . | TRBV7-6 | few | TGTGCCAGCAGCTCCCTACAGGGATCCTACGAGCAGTACTTC | CASSSLQGSYEQYF
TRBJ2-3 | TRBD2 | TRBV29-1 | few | TGCAGCGCACCAGCGGGGGGGAACACAGATACGCAGTATTTT | CSAPAGGNTDTQYF
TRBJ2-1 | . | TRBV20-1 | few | TGCAGTGCTAGAGATCCTAACAGGAATGAGCAGTTCTTC | CSARDPNRNEQFF
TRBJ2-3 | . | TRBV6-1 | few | TGTGCCAGCAGTAGGGGACGATCCCTAGTGGGGCCCACAGATACGCAGTATTTT | CASSRGRSLVGPTDTQYF
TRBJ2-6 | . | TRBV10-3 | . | TGTGCCATCAGCGGACAGCCCTCTGGGGCCAACGTCCTGACTTTC | CAISGQPSGANVLTF
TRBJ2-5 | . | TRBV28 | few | TGTGCCAGCAGTGCAGAAGAGACCCAGTACTTC | CASSAEETQYF
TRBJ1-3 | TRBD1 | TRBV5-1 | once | TGCGCCAGCAGCTTATCGGGACAGGGACGAAACACCATATATTTT | CASSLSGQGRNTIYF
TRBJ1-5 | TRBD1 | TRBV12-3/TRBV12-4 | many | TGTGCCAGCAGTTCCCCAGGGGGGGGAAGCAATCAGCCCCAGCATTTT | CASSSPGGGSNQPQHF
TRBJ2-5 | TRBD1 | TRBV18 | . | TGTGCCAGCTCACCAGTGACAGGGGTCACGCAAGAGACCCAGTACTTC | CASSPVTGVTQETQYF
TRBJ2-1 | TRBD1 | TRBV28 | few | TGTGCCAGCAGCGACAGGGGTCTAGCCTACAATGAGCAGTTCTTC | CASSDRGLAYNEQFF
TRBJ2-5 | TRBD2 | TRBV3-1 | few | TGTGCCAGCAGCCAAAGCGGGGGGCCTCGGGAGACCCAGTACTTC | CASSQSGGPRETQYF
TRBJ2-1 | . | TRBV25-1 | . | TGTGCCAGCAGTGGGTTGAAGCGCCACTACAATGAGCAGTTCTTC | CASSGLKRHYNEQFF
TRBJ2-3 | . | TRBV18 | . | TGTGCCAGCTCACCACTCTCTAGGTCCGCGGATACGCAGTATTTT | CASSPLSRSADTQYF
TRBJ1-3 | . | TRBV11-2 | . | TGTGCCAGCAGCTTAGATGGTGAGGGAACCGGAAACACCATATATTTT | CASSLDGEGTGNTIYF
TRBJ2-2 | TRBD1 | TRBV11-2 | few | TGTGCCAGCAGCTTAGACGGACAGGGTTACCCCACCGGGGAGCTGTTTTTT | CASSLDGQGYPTGELFF
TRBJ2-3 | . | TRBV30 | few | TGTGCCTGGAGTGTATCGACGGCAGATACGCAGTATTTT | CAWSVSTADTQYF
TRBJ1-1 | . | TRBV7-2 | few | TGTGCCAGCAGCCTATACAGCAAGGGTGAAGCTTTCTTT | CASSLYSKGEAFF
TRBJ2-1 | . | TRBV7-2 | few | TGTGCCAGCAACTCGTGGGAGACGCAGTTCTTC | CASNSWETQFF
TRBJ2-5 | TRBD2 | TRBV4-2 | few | TGTGCCAGCAGCCAAGAGGGCCTAGCGGGAGTGTTTGAAGAGACCCAGTACTTC | CASSQEGLAGVFEETQYF
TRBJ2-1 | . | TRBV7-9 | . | TGTGCCAGCAGCTTACGGTCCGGCGGGAACGATGAGCAGTTCTTC | CASSLRSGGNDEQFF
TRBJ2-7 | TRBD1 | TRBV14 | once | TGTGCCAGCAGCCATGGCACAGGGGCGAACTACGAGCAGTACTTC | CASSHGTGANYEQYF
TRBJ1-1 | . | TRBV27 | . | TGTGCCAGCAGTTTACACAGGGCGAACACTGAAGCTTTCTTT | CASSLHRANTEAFF
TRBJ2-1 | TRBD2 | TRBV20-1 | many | TGCAGTGCTAGAGCGGGGGGGACCCACAATGAGCAGTTCTTC | CSARAGGTHNEQFF
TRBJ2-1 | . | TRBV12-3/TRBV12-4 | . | TGTGCCAGCAGACTAGAGTGGGCGGGCAATGAGCAGTTCTTC | CASRLEWAGNEQFF
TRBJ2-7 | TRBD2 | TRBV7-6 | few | TGTGCCAGCAGCTTAAGGGAGGGGTACGAGCAGTACTTC | CASSLREGYEQYF
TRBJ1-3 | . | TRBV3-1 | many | TGTGCCAGCAGCCCCCAGCCCGGAAACACCATATATTTT | CASSPQPGNTIYF
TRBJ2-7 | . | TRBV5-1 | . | TGCGCCAGCAGCTTAACAGCCCCAACCTACGAGCAGTACTTC | CASSLTAPTYEQYF
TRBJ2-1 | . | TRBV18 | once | TGTGCCAGCTCACCACCGGAGCTCAGCTCCTACAATGAGCAGTTCTTC | CASSPPELSSYNEQFF